A selection of T cell receptor beta chains follows, all from one sample in a study of T cells in Graves' hyperthyroidism and ophthalmopathy. TCRdb ran MiXCR on the multiplex PCR reads and lists one entry per CDR3 protein. The sample gives some 210,000 distinct CDR3 sequences, 15% to 20% of which show up once; roughly 50% is in the top ten. The sample comprised blood. The receptors shown here come from a man aged 45 to 65 with Graves' hyperthyroidism. The CDR3 runs from the conserved cysteine through the conserved F or W. A D gene is named only where the DNA matches it firmly. Size is omitted from some rows. Given values are once, few, many or a class for expanded clones.

V	D	J	size	CDR3	DNA
TRBV20-1	TRBD2	TRBJ2-3	-	CGASGAGDTQYF	TGCGGGGCTAGCGGCGCGGGAGATACGCAGTATTTT
TRBV19	-	TRBJ2-1	-	CASSTGTSYNEQFF	TGTGCCAGTAGTACCGGGACCTCTTACAATGAGCAGTTCTTC
TRBV7-9	-	TRBJ2-3	few	CASSASGGGRDTQYF	TGTGCCAGCAGCGCTAGCGGAGGGGGAAGGGATACGCAGTATTTT
TRBV6-2/TRBV6-3	-	TRBJ2-1	few	CASSLSYIGNEQFF	TGTGCCAGCAGTCTTAGCTATATAGGGAATGAGCAGTTCTTC
TRBV29-1	TRBD1	TRBJ1-1	many	CSAQMGQGGKGTEAFF	TGCAGCGCACAAATGGGACAGGGAGGTAAAGGCACTGAAGCTTTCTTT
TRBV7-3	TRBD2	TRBJ2-1	many	CAIRQKGGLRLAVSYNEQFF	TGTGCCATCCGACAGAAGGGTGGGTTAAGACTAGCGGTATCCTACAATGAGCAGTTCTTC
TRBV20-1	TRBD1	TRBJ1-4	many	CSAVEGGTGGWQGEKLFF	TGCAGTGCTGTAGAAGGCGGGACAGGGGGGTGGCAGGGAGAAAAACTGTTTTTT
TRBV20-1	-	TRBJ2-7	-	CSVSTPSSYEQYF	TGCAGTGTCTCGACCCCGAGCTCCTACGAGCAGTACTTC
TRBV28	-	TRBJ1-2	once	CASSLEEGYTF	TGTGCCAGCAGTTTGGAGGAGGGCTACACCTTC
TRBV30	-	TRBJ2-6	many	CAWSDASGANVLTF	TGTGCCTGGAGTGACGCCTCCGGGGCCAACGTCCTGACTTTC
TRBV4-3	TRBD1	TRBJ2-7	-	CASSRRLGQDSSYEQYF	TGCGCCAGCAGCCGTCGCTTGGGACAGGATAGCTCCTACGAGCAGTACTTC
TRBV12-3/TRBV12-4	-	TRBJ1-6	many	CASSFGPTFHNSPLHF	TGTGCCAGCAGTTTTGGGCCCACCTTTCATAATTCACCCCTCCACTTT
TRBV28	TRBD1	TRBJ1-1	many	CASSLGSLGQAAFF	TGTGCCAGCAGTTTGGGGTCTTTGGGACAGGCAGCTTTCTTT
TRBV19	-	TRBJ2-1	-	CASRGKTAQDYNEQFF	TGTGCCAGTAGGGGGAAGACAGCCCAAGACTACAATGAGCAGTTCTTC
TRBV7-7	-	TRBJ1-1	many	CASSRDLNTEAFF	TGTGCTAGCAGCCGGGACCTGAACACTGAAGCTTTCTTT
TRBV18	-	TRBJ1-1	many	CASSPGVRGREAFF	TGTGCCAGCTCACCCGGGGTTAGGGGCCGTGAAGCTTTCTTT
TRBV11-2	-	TRBJ1-1	many	CASSHPRVGTEAFF	TGTGCCAGCAGCCACCCCAGGGTTGGCACTGAAGCTTTCTTT
TRBV20-1	-	TRBJ2-3	-	CSASVTDTQYF	TGCAGTGCTAGCGTTACAGATACGCAGTATTTT
TRBV20-1	TRBD2	TRBJ2-1	-	CSARGLAGGVVQFF	TGCAGTGCTCGAGGACTAGCGGGAGGGGTCGTCCAGTTCTTC
TRBV6-5	-	TRBJ1-5	-	CASSFGHLINSNQPQHF	TGTGCCAGCAGTTTCGGGCACCTAATCAATAGCAATCAGCCCCAGCATTTT
TRBV12-3/TRBV12-4	-	TRBJ2-2	-	CASSLYGELFF	TGTGCCAGCAGTTTGTACGGGGAGCTGTTTTTT
TRBV12-3/TRBV12-4	TRBD2	TRBJ2-2	-	CASNLGLAENTGELFF	TGTGCCAGCAACCTCGGACTAGCGGAGAACACCGGGGAGCTGTTTTTT
TRBV30	-	TRBJ1-2	many	CAWSPPPVRSGYTF	TGTGCCTGGAGTCCTCCCCCGGTCCGGTCGGGCTACACCTTC
TRBV29-1	-	TRBJ2-7	many	CSVKTVSYEQYF	TGCAGCGTGAAGACAGTCTCCTACGAGCAGTACTTC
TRBV28	-	TRBJ2-1	many	CASSLSGTYNEQFF	TGTGCCAGCAGTCTTTCCGGCACCTACAATGAGCAGTTCTTC
TRBV9	TRBD1	TRBJ2-7	once	CASSDDRGMNEQYF	TGTGCCAGCAGCGATGACAGGGGGATGAACGAGCAGTACTTC
TRBV27	-	TRBJ2-1	many	CASSSPTRTSYNEQFF	TGTGCCAGCAGTTCCCCAACCCGGACATCCTACAATGAGCAGTTCTTC
TRBV20-1	-	TRBJ2-2	-	CSARVTTSSGELFF	TGCAGTGCTAGAGTCACCACTAGTTCCGGGGAGCTGTTTTTT
TRBV6-2/TRBV6-3	TRBD2	TRBJ2-3	few	CASSYNSRGSADTQYF	TGTGCCAGCAGTTACAATTCCCGCGGGAGTGCAGATACGCAGTATTTT
TRBV7-3	-	TRBJ2-1	-	CASSFSGDGYNEQFF	TGTGCCAGCAGCTTCAGTGGGGACGGCTACAATGAGCAGTTCTTC
TRBV28	-	TRBJ2-2	many	CASTQRTTSTGELFF	TGTGCCAGCACTCAAAGGACGACCTCGACCGGGGAGCTGTTTTTT
TRBV19	-	TRBJ1-4	-	CARTGDISFPNEKLFF	TGTGCCAGGACCGGGGACATCTCGTTTCCTAATGAAAAACTGTTTTTT
TRBV27	TRBD1	TRBJ2-7	many	CASRTEPGQGIEQYF	TGTGCCAGCAGAACTGAGCCGGGACAGGGGATCGAGCAGTACTTC
TRBV4-2	-	TRBJ1-5	-	CASTAEAGQDQPQHF	TGTGCCAGTACCGCCGAGGCAGGTCAAGATCAGCCCCAGCATTTT
TRBV13	-	TRBJ2-7	many	CASSLGGQGLAYEQYF	TGTGCCAGCAGCTTAGGGGGTCAGGGCCTCGCCTACGAGCAGTACTTC
TRBV14	TRBD2	TRBJ2-7	many	CASSKDSGIYEQYF	TGTGCCAGCAGCAAAGATAGCGGGATCTACGAGCAGTACTTC
TRBV7-9	-	TRBJ2-2	many	CASSPGLAAGELFF	TGTGCCAGCAGCCCCGGATTGGCCGCCGGGGAGCTGTTTTTT
TRBV30	-	TRBJ2-1	few	CAWSAIYNEQFF	TGTGCCTGGAGTGCTATCTACAATGAGCAGTTCTTC
TRBV18	TRBD2	TRBJ2-3	many	CASSALAGDTDTQYF	TGTGCCAGCTCAGCACTAGCGGGAGACACAGATACGCAGTATTTT
TRBV7-9	-	TRBJ1-1	-	CASSPFGRANTEAFF	TGTGCCAGCAGCCCATTCGGCCGAGCGAACACTGAAGCTTTCTTT
TRBV12-3/TRBV12-4	-	TRBJ1-2	many	CASSLGHNNYGYTF	TGTGCCAGCAGTTTAGGACACAATAACTATGGCTACACCTTC
TRBV18	-	TRBJ2-5	few	CASSPGFETQYF	TGTGCCAGCTCACCAGGTTTTGAGACCCAGTACTTC
TRBV5-1	-	TRBJ2-7	few	CASSFGVSAYEQYF	TGCGCCAGCAGCTTCGGGGTGTCCGCCTACGAGCAGTACTTC